Below, 9 T cell receptor beta chains from the same sample are listed, as sequenced in a study of T cell changes during pregnancy in multiple sclerosis (dated by TCRdb to about 2019). The method behind the library was the immunoSEQ multiplex PCR assay. In TCRdb, the immuneACCESS table is reduced to in-frame sequences with V and J assigned. These tables do not hold every clone; where another copy was compared, an unresolved V gene accounts for under half, and the others remain unexplained. The sample records 45,000 to 65,000 clones, 75% to 95% of which are singletons. 3% to 4.5% of the sample comes from the top ten. The sequences come from peripheral blood, collected after pregnancy. These receptors originate from a female donor in good health, enrolled as a control in a pregnancy study.

In regard to this clone: One end of the junction varies from germline; a read error may be responsible. The chain links TRBV7-7 to TRBJ2-2; 12 bases align to TRBD2. The CDR3 contains 15 residues. Per germline, CDR1 SSHAT and CDR2 FNYEAQ (reference sequence). The CDR3 bases are TGTGCTAGCAGCTTAGGACTAGCGGGGTCCGGGGAGCTGTTTTTT. Amino acid sequence: CASSLGLAGSGELFF. Based on the CDR3 plus reference TRBV7-7 and TRBJ2-2, the full variable domain is GAGVSQSPRYKVTKRGQDVTLRCDPISSHATLYWYQQALGQGPEFLTYFNYEAQPDKSGLPSDRFSAERPEGSISTLTIQRTEQRDSAMYRCASSLGLAGSGELFFGEGSRLTVL.

V usage is TRBV5-1 and J usage is TRBJ2-1, with TRBD2 matching over 12 bases. The V gene end was trimmed by 4 bases and the J gene end by 2 bases; junction bases not matched to a gene: 7. This CDR3 has 17 amino acids. From germline, CDR1 is SGHRS and CDR2 YFSETQ. The CDR3, as DNA: TGCGCCAGCAGCCCGGCCCCTAGCGGGGGGGCCTACAATGAGCAGTTCTTC. Encoded protein: CASSPAPSGGAYNEQFF.

The V gene is TRBV6-5, the J gene TRBJ2-7; D possibly corresponds to TRBD1 (5 bases). V was shortened by 6 bases and J by 2 bases, with 14 bases between the two germline ends. CDR1 is MNHEY, CDR2 SVGAGI, per germline. This CDR3 has 14 amino acids. The CDR3 nucleotides are TGTGCCAGCAGCTATGACAGATACGCCTACGAGCAGTACTTC. Its protein is CASSYDRYAYEQYF.

The chain links TRBV28 to TRBJ2-3, with D uncertain. Germline CDR1 and CDR2: MDHEN and SYDVKM. V gave up 3 bases and J gave up 4 bases, with 11 bases separating them. The CDR3 covers 14 residues. CDR3 in amino acids: CASSLARRSDTQYF. The CDR3 DNA sequence: TGTGCCAGCAGTTTGGCCCGTCGATCAGATACGCAGTATTTT.

V gene TRBV7-2 combines with J gene TRBJ2-2; 8 bases align to TRBD2. Germline loops: CDR1 SGHTA, CDR2 FQGNSA. The CDR3 totals 13 residues. Unmatched junction bases numbered 0, after V lost 1 base and J lost 8 bases. CDR3 sequence reads: CASSLGLAGELFF. The DNA for the CDR3 is TGTGCCAGCAGCTTAGGACTAGCGGGGGAGCTGTTTTTT.

The chain couples TRBV6-6 to TRBJ1-5; 9 bases agree with TRBD1. The germline V gene encodes CDR1 MNHNY and CDR2 SVGAGI (reference sequence). The CDR3 runs to 16 residues. V was clipped by 8 bases and J by 3 bases; unmatched bases: 11. DNA for the CDR3: TGTGCCAGCGACTCGACGGGACAGGGACTCAATCAGCCCCAGCATTTT. Its protein is CASDSTGQGLNQPQHF.

The chain carries TRBV28 and TRBJ2-7, with 14 bases fitting TRBD2. The V segment lost 6 bases and the J segment 3 bases; nucleotides outside the gene matches: 4. Germline lookup yields CDR1 MDHEN and CDR2 SYDVKM. CDR3 length: 15 residues. The CDR3 bases are TGTGCCAGCAGCCCAGGGACTAGCGGGGGCTACGAGCAGTACTTC. This encodes CASSPGTSGGYEQYF.

This chain joins TRBV27 and TRBJ1-1; TRBD1 aligns across 7 bases. The CDR3 loop spans 16 amino acids. The V and J ends lost 3 bases and 2 bases, in that order; junction bases with no gene match: 9. Germline V lookup: CDR1 MNHEY, CDR2 SMNVEV (reference sequence). In DNA form, the CDR3 reads TGTGCCAGCAGTTTTAGGACAGGCTCGTTCAACACTGAAGCTTTCTTT. Protein: CASSFRTGSFNTEAFF.

The chain uses TRBV25-1 and TRBJ1-2; D not certain. There are 11 residues in the CDR3. Trimming stripped 4 bases from V and 4 bases from J, with 4 bases between. CDR1 is MGHDK, CDR2 SYGVNS, per germline. CDR3 sequence reads: CASSAVYGYTF. CDR3 bases: TGTGCCAGCAGTGCAGTCTATGGCTACACCTTC.